This entry concerns a single T cell receptor (beta chain). CDR1 is SEHNR, CDR2 FQNEAQ, per germline (reference sequence). The V segment lost 5 bases and the J segment 5 bases; nucleotides outside the gene matches: 6. This CDR3 is 15 amino acids long. The data belong to a study of blood T cell repertoires in COVID-19. In the source study's methods: Amplification from reference gene primers served as the basis for estimated nucleated cell counts. Some clones are missing from TCRdb's copy, which holds only in-frame ones; the method was immunoSEQ multiplex PCR. Clone size and the V and J calls come from that table; the DNA yielded D and trimming. The data show over 150,000 clones, around four fifths seen once.

This TCR derives from a woman in her fifties or sixties with acute or convalescent COVID-19. The sample comprised peripheral blood. The chain carries TRBV7-9 and TRBJ1-4; 9 bases match TRBD1. The CDR3 sequence is CASSQTGGANEKLFF. Written as DNA, the CDR3 is TGTGCCAGCAGCCAAACAGGGGGCGCGAATGAAAAACTGTTTTTT.